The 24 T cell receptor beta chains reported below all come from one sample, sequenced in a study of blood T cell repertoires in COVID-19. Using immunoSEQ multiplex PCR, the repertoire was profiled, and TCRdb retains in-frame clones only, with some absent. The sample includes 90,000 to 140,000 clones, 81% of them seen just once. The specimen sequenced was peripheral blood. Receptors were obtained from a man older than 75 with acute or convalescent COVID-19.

CDR3: CASSPSTGVEQFF. The CDR3, as DNA: TGTGCCAGTAGTCCTTCGACAGGGGTAGAGCAGTTCTTC. The rearrangement uses TRBV19 and TRBJ2-1; TRBD1 agrees at 8 bases. V lost 5 bases, J lost 10 bases, and 7 bases stayed unmatched. The CDR3 has 13 amino acids. CDR1 and CDR2 (germline): LNHDA, SQIVND (reference sequence).

The CDR3 DNA reads TGTGCCAGCAGCCTAAGGGGGACTAGCGGGAGTACAGATACGCAGTATTTT. Translated: CASSLRGTSGSTDTQYF. The chain uses TRBV4-2 and TRBJ2-3, with 14 positions matching TRBD2. This CDR3 spans 17 amino acids. V was clipped by 4 bases and J by 3 bases; unmatched bases: 6. Germline V gene lookup returns CDR1 LGHNA and CDR2 YNFKEQ.

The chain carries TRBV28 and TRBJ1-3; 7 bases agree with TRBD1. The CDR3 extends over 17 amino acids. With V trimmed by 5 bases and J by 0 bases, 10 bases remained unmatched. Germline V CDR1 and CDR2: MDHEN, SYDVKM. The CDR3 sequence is CASSRTTGAPSGNTIYF. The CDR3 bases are TGTGCCAGCAGTCGAACAACAGGGGCTCCCTCTGGAAACACCATATATTTT.

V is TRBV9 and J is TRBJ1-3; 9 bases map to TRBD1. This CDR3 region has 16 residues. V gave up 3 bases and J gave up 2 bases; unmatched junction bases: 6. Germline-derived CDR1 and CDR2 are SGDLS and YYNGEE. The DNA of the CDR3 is TGTGCCAGCAGCGCAGGACAGGGGCCACCTGGAAACACCATATATTTT. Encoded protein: CASSAGQGPPGNTIYF.

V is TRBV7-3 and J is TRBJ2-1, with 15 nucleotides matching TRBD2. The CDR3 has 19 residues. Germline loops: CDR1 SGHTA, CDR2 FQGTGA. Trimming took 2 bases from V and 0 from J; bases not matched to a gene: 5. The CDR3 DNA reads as TGTGCCAGCAGCTTACCCGGGACTAGCGGGAGGAGCTCCTACAATGAGCAGTTCTTC. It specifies CASSLPGTSGRSSYNEQFF.

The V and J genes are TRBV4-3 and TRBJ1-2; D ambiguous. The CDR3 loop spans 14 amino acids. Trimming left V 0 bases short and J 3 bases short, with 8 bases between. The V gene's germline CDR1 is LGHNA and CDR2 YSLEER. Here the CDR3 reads CASSQDFGYYGYTF. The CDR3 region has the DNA TGCGCCAGCAGCCAAGATTTCGGGTACTATGGCTACACCTTC.

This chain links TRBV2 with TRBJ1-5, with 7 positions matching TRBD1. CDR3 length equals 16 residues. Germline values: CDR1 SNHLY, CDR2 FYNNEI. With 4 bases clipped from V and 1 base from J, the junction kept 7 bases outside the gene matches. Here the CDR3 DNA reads TGTGCCAGCAGTGCCCAGGGGGGTGCAAGCAATCAGCCCCAGCATTTT. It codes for CASSAQGGASNQPQHF. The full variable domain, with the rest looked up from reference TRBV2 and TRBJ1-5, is EPEVTQTPSHQVTQMGQEVILRCVPISNHLYFYWYRQILGQKVEFLVSFYNNEISEKSEIFDDQFSVERPDGSNFTLKIRSTKLEDSAMYFCASSAQGGASNQPQHFGDGTRLSIL.

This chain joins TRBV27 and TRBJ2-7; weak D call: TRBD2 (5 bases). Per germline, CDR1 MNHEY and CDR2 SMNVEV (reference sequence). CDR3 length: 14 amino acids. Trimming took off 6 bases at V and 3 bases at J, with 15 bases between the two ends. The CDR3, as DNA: TGTGCCAGCAGGTATCGGGAAGATTACTACGAGCAGTACTTC. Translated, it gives CASRYREDYYEQYF.

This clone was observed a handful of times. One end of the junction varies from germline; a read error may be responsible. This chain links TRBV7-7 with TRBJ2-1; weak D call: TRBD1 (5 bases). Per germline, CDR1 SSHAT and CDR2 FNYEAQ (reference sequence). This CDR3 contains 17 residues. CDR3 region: CASSPKGGRTIYNEQFF. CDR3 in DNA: TGTGCTAGCAGCCCGAAGGGTGGGCGGACAATCTACAATGAGCAGTTCTTC.

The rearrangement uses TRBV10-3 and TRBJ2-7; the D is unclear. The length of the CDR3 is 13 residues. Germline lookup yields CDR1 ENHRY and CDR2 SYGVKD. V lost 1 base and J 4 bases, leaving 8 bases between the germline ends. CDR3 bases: TGTGCCATCAGTGAGTTATCAGGATACGAGCAGTACTTC. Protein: CAISELSGYEQYF.

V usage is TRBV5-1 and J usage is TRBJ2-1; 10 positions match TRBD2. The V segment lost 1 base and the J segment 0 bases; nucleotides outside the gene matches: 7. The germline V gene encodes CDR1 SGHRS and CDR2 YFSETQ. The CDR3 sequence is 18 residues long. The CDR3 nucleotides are TGCGCCAGCAGCTTGCCCGGACTAGCGGAAAGCTCCTACAATGAGCAGTTCTTC. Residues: CASSLPGLAESSYNEQFF.

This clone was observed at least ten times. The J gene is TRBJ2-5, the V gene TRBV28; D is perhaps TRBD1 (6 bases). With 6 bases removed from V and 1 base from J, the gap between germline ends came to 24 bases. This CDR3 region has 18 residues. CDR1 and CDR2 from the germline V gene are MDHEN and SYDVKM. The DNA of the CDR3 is TGTGCCAGCAGCCGTATTGGACTCCCGGGGACACCCCAAGAGACCCAGTACTTC. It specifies CASSRIGLPGTPQETQYF.

The DNA of the CDR3 is TGTGCCAGCTCACCGGACAGACTGAACACTGAAGCTTTCTTT. It yields the protein CASSPDRLNTEAFF. This chain joins TRBV18 and TRBJ1-1; possible D gene TRBD1, 6 bases. Trimming cost V 3 bases and J 0 bases, with 8 bases left between them. The V gene's germline CDR1 is KGHSH and CDR2 LQKENI. This CDR3 comprises 14 residues.

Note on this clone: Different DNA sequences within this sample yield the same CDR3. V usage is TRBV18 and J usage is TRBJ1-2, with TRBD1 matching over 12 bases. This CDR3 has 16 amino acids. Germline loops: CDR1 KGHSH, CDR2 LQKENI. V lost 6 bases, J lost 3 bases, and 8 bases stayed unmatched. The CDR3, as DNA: TGTGCCAGCTCCCCGGCTGGGACAGGGGGCGACTATGGCTACACCTTC. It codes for CASSPAGTGGDYGYTF.

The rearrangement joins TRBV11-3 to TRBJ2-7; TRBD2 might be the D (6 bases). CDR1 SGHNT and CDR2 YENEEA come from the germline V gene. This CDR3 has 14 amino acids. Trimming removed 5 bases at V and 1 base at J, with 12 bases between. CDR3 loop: CASSPSGFSYEQYF. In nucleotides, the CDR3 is TGTGCCAGCAGCCCCAGCGGGTTTTCCTACGAGCAGTACTTC.

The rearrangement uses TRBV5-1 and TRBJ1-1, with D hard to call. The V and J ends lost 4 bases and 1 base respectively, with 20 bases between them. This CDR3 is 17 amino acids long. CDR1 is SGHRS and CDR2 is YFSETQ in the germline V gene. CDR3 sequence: CASSPTPVIRGNTEAFF. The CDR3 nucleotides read TGCGCCAGCAGCCCCACCCCGGTTATCCGGGGGAACACTGAAGCTTTCTTT.

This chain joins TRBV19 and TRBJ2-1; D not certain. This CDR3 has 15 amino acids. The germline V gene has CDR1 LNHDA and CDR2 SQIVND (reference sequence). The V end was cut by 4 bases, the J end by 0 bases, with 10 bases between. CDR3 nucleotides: TGTGCCAGTAGTACCACCGCGAGCTCCTACAATGAGCAGTTCTTC. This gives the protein CASSTTASSYNEQFF.

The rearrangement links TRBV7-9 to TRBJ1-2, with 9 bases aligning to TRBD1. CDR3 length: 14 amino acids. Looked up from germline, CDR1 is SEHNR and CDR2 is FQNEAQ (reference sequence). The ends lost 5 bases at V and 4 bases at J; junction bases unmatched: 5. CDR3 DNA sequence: TGTGCCAGCAGCGACCGGGACAGGGCCTATGGCTACACCTTC. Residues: CASSDRDRAYGYTF.

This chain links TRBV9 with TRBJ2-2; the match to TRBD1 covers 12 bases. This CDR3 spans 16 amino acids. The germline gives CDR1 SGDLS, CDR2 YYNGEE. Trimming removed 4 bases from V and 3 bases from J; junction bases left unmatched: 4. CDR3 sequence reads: CASSPGTGGYTGELFF. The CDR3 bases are TGTGCCAGCAGCCCCGGGACAGGGGGCTACACCGGGGAGCTGTTTTTT. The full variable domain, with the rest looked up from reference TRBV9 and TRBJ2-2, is DSGVTQTPKHLITATGQRVTLRCSPRSGDLSVYWYQQSLDQGLQFLIQYYNGEERAKGNILERFSAQQFPDLHSELNLSSLELGDSALYFCASSPGTGGYTGELFFGEGSRLTVL.

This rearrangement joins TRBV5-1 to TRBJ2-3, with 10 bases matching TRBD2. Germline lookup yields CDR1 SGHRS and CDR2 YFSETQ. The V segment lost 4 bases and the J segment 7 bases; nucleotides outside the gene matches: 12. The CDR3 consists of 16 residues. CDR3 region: CASSVSGRAILNTQYF. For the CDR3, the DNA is TGCGCCAGCAGCGTAAGCGGGAGGGCCATCTTAAATACGCAGTATTTT.

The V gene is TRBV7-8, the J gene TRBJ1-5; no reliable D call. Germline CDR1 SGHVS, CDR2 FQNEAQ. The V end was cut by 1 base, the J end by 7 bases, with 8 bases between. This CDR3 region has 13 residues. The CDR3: CASSLGSRQPQHF. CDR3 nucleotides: TGTGCCAGCAGCTTAGGTTCCCGGCAGCCCCAGCATTTT.

The DNA of the CDR3 is TGTGCCAGCAGCCAGAGGATTGGCGGGTCCTCTGGAAACACCATATATTTT. Its protein product is CASSQRIGGSSGNTIYF. The V and J genes are TRBV7-2 and TRBJ1-3; D is undetermined. Germline CDR1 SGHTA, CDR2 FQGNSA. The CDR3 extends over 17 amino acids. Deletions cut 5 bases from V and 0 bases from J, with 17 bases between.

The CDR3 protein is CASSETGANVLTF. DNA of the CDR3: TGTGCCAGCAGTGAAACAGGGGCCAACGTCCTGACTTTC. The gene calls are TRBV2 and TRBJ2-6; D unresolved. With 2 bases removed from V and 4 bases from J, the gap between germline ends came to 3 bases. Germline CDR1 reads SNHLY; CDR2 reads FYNNEI. This CDR3 is 13 amino acids long.

CDR3 DNA sequence: TGCAGTGCTAGTCCTGGACTAGCGGGAGGAGGTCGGAGGACAGATACGCAGTATTTT. Amino acid sequence: CSASPGLAGGGRRTDTQYF. This rearrangement joins TRBV20-1 to TRBJ2-3; TRBD2 matches at 14 bases. Germline V gene lookup returns CDR1 DFQATT and CDR2 SNEGSKA (reference sequence). The V and J ends lost 3 bases and 3 bases, in that order; junction bases with no gene match: 14. The CDR3 consists of 19 residues.